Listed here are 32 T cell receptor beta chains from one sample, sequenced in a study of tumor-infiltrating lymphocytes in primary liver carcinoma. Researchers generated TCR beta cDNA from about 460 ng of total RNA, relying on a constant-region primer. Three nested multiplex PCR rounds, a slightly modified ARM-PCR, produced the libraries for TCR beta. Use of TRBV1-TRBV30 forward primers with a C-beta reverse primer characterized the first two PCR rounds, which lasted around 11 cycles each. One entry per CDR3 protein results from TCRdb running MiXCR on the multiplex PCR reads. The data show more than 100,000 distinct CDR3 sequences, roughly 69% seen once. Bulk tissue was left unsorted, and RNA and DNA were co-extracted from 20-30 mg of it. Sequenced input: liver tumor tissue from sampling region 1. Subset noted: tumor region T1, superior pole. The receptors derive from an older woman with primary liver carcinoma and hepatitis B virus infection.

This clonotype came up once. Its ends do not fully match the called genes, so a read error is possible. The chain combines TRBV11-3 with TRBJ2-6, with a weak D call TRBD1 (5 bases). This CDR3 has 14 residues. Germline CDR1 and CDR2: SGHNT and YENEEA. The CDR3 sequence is CASSPYSGANVLTF. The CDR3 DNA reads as TGTGCCAGCAGCCCATACTCTGGGGCCAACGTCCTGACATTC.

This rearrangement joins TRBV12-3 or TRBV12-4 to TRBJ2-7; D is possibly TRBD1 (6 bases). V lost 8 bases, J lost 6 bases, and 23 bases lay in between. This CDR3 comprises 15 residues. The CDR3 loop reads CASGYGSGDKAEQYF. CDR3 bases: TGTGCCAGCGGCTATGGGTCCGGGGACAAGGCCGAGCAGTACTTC.

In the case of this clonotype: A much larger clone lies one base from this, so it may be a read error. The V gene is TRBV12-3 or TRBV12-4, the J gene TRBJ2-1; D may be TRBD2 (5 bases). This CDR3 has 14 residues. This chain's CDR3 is CASSFGPRGNEQLF. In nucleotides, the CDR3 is TGTGCCAGCAGTTTCGGCCCCCGAGGGAATGAGCAGCTCTTC.

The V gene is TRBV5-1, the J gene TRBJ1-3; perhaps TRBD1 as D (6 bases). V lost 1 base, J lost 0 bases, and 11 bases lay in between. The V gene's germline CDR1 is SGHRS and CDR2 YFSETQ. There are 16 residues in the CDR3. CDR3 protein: CASSLPRQDSGNTIYF. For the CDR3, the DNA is TGCGCCAGCAGCTTGCCCAGACAGGACTCTGGAAACACCATATATTTT.

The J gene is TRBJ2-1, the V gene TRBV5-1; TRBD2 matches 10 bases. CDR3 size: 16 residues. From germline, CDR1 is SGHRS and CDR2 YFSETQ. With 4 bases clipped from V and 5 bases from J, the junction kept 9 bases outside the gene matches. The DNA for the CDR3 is TGCGCCAGCAGCACCCAACTAGCGGGACCTAACAATGAGCAGTTCTTC. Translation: CASSTQLAGPNNEQFF.

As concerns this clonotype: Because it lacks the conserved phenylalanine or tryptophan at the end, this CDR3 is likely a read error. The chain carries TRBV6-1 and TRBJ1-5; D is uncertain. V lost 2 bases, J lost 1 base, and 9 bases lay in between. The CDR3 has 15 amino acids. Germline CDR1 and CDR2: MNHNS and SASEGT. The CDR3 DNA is TGTGCCAGCAGTGAATACGGAGGGAGCAATCAGCCCCAGCATCTT. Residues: CASSEYGGSNQPQHL.

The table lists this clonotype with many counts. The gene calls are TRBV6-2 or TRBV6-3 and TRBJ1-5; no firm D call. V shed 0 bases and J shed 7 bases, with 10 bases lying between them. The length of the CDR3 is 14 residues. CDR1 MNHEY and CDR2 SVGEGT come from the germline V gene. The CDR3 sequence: CASSYSETRQPQHF. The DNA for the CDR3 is TGTGCCAGCAGTTACTCGGAGACCCGGCAGCCCCAGCATTTT.

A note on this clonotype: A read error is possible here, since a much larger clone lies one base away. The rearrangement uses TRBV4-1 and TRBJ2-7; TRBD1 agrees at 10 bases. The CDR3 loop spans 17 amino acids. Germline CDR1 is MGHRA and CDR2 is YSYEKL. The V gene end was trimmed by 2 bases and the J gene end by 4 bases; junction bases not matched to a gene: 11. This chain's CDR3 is CASSQKLSGTGEYEQYF. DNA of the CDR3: TGCGCCAGCAGCCAAAAACTCTCCGGGACAGGGGAATACGAGCAGTACTTC.

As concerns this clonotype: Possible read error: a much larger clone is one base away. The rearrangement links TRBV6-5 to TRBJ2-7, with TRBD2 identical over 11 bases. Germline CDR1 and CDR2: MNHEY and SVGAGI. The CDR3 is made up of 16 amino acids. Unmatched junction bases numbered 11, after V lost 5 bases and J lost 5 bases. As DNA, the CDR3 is TGTGCCAGCAGTCAGCCCCGGGCTAGCGGGGGGAACGAGCAGTACTTC. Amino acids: CASSQPRASGGNEQYF.

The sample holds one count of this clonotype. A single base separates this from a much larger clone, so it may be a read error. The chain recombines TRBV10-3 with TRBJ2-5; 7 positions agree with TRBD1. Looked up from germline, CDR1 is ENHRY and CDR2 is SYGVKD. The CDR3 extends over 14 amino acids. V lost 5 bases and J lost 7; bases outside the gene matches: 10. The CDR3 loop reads CAISLGGAGVTQYF. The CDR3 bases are TGTGCCATCAGTTTAGGGGGCGCGGGCGTGACCCAGTACTTC.

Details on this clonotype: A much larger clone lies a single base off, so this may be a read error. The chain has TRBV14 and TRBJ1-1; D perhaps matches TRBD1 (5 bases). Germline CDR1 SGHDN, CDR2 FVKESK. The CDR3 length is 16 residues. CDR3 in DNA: TGTGCCAGCAACCAAAAAAGGACGGGCCAGGGCACTGAAGCTTTCTTT. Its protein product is CASNQKRTGQGTEAFF.

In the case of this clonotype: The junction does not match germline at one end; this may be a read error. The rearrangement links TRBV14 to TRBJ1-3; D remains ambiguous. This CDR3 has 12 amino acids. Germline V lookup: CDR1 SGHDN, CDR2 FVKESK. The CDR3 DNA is TGTGCCAGCAGCCCCTTTGGAAACATCATATATTTT. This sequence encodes CASSPFGNIIYF.

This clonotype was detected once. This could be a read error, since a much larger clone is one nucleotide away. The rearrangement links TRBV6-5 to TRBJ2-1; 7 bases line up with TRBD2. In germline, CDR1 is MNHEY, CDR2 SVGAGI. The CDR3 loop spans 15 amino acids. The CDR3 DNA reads TGTGCCAGCATTCCGACTAGCCAAACCTACAATGAGCAGTCCTTC. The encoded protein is CASIPTSQTYNEQSF.

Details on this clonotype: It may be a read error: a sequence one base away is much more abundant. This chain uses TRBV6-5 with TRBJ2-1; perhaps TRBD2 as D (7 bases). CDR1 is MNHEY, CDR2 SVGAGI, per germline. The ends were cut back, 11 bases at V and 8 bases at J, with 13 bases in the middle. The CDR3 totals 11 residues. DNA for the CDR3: TGTGCCGTGCGGGGGCACGATGAGCAGTTCTTC. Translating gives CAVRGHDEQFF.

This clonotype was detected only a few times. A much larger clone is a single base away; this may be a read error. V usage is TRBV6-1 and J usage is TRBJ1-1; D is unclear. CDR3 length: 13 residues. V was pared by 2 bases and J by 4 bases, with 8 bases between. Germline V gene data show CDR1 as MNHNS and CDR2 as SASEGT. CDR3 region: CASSESESTEAFF. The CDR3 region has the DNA TGTGCCAGCAGTGAAAGTGAGAGCACTGAAGCTTTCTTT.

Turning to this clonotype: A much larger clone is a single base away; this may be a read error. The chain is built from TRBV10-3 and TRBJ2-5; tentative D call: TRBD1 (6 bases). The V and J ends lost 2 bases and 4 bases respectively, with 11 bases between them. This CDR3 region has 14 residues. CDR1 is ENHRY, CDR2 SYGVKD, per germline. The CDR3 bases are TGTGCCATCAGTGAGCCGGACAGCGGAGAGACCCAGTACTTC. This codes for CAISEPDSGETQYF.

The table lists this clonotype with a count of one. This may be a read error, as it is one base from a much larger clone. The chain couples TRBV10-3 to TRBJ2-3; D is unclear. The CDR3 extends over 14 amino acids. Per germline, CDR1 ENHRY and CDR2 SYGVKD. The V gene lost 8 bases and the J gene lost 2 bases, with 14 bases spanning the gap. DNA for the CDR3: TGTGCCATCGCCCAGCAGGCTATCACAGATACGCAGTATTTT. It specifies CAIAQQAITDTQYF.

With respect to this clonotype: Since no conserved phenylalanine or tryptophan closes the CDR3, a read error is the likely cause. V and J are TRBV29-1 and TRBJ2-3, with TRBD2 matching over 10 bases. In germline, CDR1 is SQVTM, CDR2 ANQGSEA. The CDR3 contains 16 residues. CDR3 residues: CIADGTSVERRDTQYS. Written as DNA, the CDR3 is TGCATCGCTGACGGGACTAGCGTAGAGAGGAGAGATACGCAGTATTCT.

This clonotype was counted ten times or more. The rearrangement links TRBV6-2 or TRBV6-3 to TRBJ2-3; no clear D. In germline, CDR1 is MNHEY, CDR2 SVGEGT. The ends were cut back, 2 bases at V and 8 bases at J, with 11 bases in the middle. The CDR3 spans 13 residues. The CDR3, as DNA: TGTGCCAGCAGTTACGCTGACGTGGTTACGCAGTATTTT. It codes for CASSYADVVTQYF.

CDR3 in DNA: TGTGCCAGCAGCTTAGGAACTAGCGGTTGTGAGCAGTTCTTC. Translating gives CASSLGTSGCEQFF. V gene TRBV11-3 combines with J gene TRBJ2-1, with 8 bases matching TRBD2. The CDR3 runs to 14 residues. V lost 1 base to trimming and J lost 9 bases; unmatched junction nucleotides: 5. The germline V gene encodes CDR1 SGHNT and CDR2 YENEEA.

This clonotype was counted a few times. This chain's CDR3 is CASSKGGEAGELFF. CDR3 DNA: TGTGCCAGCAGCAAAGGAGGGGAGGCCGGGGAGCTGTTTTTT. The chain uses TRBV21-1 and TRBJ2-2; the DNA was not used to check the table's D call, TRBD2. TRBV21-1 is tagged as a pseudogene. CDR3 length: 14 residues.

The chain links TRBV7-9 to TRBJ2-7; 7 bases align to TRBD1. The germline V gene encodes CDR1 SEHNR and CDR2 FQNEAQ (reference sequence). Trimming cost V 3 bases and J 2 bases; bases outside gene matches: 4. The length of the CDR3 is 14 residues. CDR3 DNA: TGTGCCAGCAGCTTTACAGGGGCGGCCTACGAGCAGTACTTC. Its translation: CASSFTGAAYEQYF.

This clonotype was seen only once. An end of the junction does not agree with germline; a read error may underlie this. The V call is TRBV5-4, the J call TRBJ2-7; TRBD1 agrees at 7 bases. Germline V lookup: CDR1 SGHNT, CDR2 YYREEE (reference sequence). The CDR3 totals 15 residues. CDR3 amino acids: CASNLGQRLGYEQYF. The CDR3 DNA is TGTGCCAGCAACTTGGGACAGCGTTTAGGCTATGAGCAGTACTTC.

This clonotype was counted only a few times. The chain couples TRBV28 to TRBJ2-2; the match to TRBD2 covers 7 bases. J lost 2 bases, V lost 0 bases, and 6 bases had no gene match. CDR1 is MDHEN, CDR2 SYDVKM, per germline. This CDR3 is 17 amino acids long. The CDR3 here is CASSLWASGFNTGELFF. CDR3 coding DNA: TGTGCCAGCAGTTTATGGGCTAGCGGCTTTAACACCGGGGAGCTGTTTTTT.

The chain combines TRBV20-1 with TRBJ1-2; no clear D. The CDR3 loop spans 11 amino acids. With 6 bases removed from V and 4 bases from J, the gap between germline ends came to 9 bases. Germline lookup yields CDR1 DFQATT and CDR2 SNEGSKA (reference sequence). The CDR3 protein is CSAGSSYGYTF. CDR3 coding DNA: TGCAGTGCAGGGTCCTCCTATGGCTACACCTTC.

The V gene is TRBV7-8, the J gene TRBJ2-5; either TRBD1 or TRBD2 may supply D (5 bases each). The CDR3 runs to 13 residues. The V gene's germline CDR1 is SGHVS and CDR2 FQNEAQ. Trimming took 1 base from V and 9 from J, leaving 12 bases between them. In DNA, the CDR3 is TGTGCCAGCAGCTTAGGGTTGGGGGAGCCCCAGTACTTC. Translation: CASSLGLGEPQYF.

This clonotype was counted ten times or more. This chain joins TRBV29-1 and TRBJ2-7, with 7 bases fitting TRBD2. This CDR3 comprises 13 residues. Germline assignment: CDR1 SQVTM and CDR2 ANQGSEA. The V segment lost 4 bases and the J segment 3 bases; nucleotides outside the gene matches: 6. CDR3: CSVGGGTHYEQYF. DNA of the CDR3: TGCAGCGTTGGGGGAGGGACCCACTACGAGCAGTACTTC.

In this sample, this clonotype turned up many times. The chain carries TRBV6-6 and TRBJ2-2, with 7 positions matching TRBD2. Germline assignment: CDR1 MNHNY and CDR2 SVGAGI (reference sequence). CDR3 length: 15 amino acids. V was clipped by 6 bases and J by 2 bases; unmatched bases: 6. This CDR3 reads CASRGGDLNTGELFF. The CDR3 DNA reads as TGTGCCAGCAGGGGGGGGGACTTAAACACCGGGGAGCTGTTTTTT.

The CDR3 loop is CASSLMGPADF. In DNA, the CDR3 is TGTGCCAGCAGCTTAATGGGCCCAGCGGATTTC. The J gene is TRBJ2-6, the V gene TRBV21-1; the table's D call TRBD2 went unverified against the DNA. TRBV21-1 is listed as a pseudogene. There are 11 residues in the CDR3.

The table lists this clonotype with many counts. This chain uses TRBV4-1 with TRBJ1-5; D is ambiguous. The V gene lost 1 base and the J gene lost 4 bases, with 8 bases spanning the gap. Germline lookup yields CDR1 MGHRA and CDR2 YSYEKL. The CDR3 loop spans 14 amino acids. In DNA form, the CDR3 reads TGCGCCAGCAGCCAAGTGCGGGGAAATCAGCCCCAGCATTTT. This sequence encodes CASSQVRGNQPQHF.

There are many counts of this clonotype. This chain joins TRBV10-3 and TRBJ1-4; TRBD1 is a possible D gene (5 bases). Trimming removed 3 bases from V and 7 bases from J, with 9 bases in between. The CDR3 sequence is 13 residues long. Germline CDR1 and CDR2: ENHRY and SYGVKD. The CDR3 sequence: CAISESGGEKLFF. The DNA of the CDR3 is TGTGCCATCAGTGAATCTGGGGGTGAAAAACTGTTTTTT.

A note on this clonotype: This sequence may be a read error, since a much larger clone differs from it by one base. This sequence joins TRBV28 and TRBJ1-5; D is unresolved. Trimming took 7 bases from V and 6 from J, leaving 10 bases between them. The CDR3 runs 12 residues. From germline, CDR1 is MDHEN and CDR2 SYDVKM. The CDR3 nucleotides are TGTGCCAGCAACAATGGAGGTCAGCCCCAGCATTTT. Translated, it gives CASNNGGQPQHF.